This T cell receptor (beta chain) was captured in a study of glioma-infiltrating T cells after dendritic cell vaccination. General study results and limits: Estimated pretreatment TIL content predicted outcome after dendritic cell vaccination.

This sample's time point: after dendritic cell vaccination, including at tumor progression/relapse. PBMC sampling occurred before vaccination, two weeks after the third dose, and at progression. This CDR3 comprises 15 residues. Per germline, CDR1 MDHEN and CDR2 SYDVKM. The V end was cut by 10 bases, the J end by 1 base, with 19 bases between. For this clone: The antigen remains undetermined.

TCRdb keeps only in-frame clones here, not all; method: immunoSEQ multiplex PCR. The top ten clones hold roughly 5.3% of a sample with approximately 99,000 clones, more than 70% of them seen once. The clonotype originates from a human donor with glioblastoma. The sequencing here drew on blood, taken after dendritic cell vaccination. V usage is TRBV28 and J usage is TRBJ1-1; TRBD1 is a possible D gene (6 bases). CDR3 sequence: CATFDQQGTNTEAFF. In DNA, the CDR3 is TGTGCCACCTTCGACCAACAGGGAACGAACACTGAAGCTTTCTTT.